This T cell receptor (beta chain) was observed in a study of cytomegalovirus exposure and HLA in healthy donors. Whole-study context: Drawn from HLA-typed donors, tens of millions of unique TCRs were held in an early data release. Across more than 350 genotyped donors, 81% landed in the Caucasian-associated ancestry cluster.

60 Vbeta and 13 Jbeta primers were used in PCR. Clones were sequenced by immunoSEQ multiplex PCR, and TCRdb holds only the in-frame ones, with some missing. The sample has more than 95,000 clones; roughly three quarters are singletons. Study results and limitations: The availability of immune exposure information extended only to CMV serostatus.

V lost 4 bases and J lost 1, with 9 bases in between. CDR1 is MGHDK and CDR2 is SYGVNS in the germline V gene. The CDR3 runs 14 residues. Turning to this clone: What it recognizes is unknown.

This sequence was found in a woman aged 25-40 years in good health and CMV-seronegative. This sequence joins TRBV25-1 and TRBJ2-3, with a possible D match to TRBD2 (6 bases). Sequenced: PBMCs. The CDR3 bases are TGTGCCAGCAGTGGGTGGGGGGGCACAGATACGCAGTATTTT. This encodes CASSGWGGTDTQYF.